The rows below give T cell receptor beta chains drawn from one sample of a study of T cell repertoires in cytomegalovirus infection. TCRdb analysed the reads with MiXCR anew, one entry per CDR3 protein. The table shows under 200,000 distinct CDR3 sequences, with approximately 21% occurring only once. These TCRs are of unknown antigen specificity. The input for sequencing was CD8+ T cells from cultured PBMCs, taken from culture after CMV antigen stimulation. These receptor sequences come from a human donor in good health (CMV status not recorded). Some clones in this sample may be carry-over from other donors' samples. The conserved cysteine and the conserved F or W are not part of the CDR3 here. The order of the fields is V gene, clone size, J gene, CDR3 protein. Clone size is stated in some rows and not others, as once, few, many or a class when expanded.

v_gene: TRBV6-1
abundance: NA
j_gene: TRBJ2-3
CDR3aa: ASRGTSLRSDTQY

v_gene: TRBV4-1
abundance: NA
j_gene: TRBJ1-2
CDR3aa: ASSSDSNYGYT

v_gene: TRBV7-8
abundance: few
j_gene: TRBJ2-2
CDR3aa: ASSLASRGRRSDGELF

v_gene: TRBV12-3/TRBV12-4
abundance: many
j_gene: TRBJ2-3
CDR3aa: ASSFVDSGTDTQY

v_gene: TRBV12-3/TRBV12-4
abundance: NA
j_gene: TRBJ2-7
CDR3aa: ASSLVHTYEQY

v_gene: TRBV7-2
abundance: few
j_gene: TRBJ2-5
CDR3aa: ASSLRASGGAGETQY

v_gene: TRBV6-2/TRBV6-3
abundance: NA
j_gene: TRBJ1-5
CDR3aa: ASRAGQGSNQPQH

v_gene: TRBV12-3/TRBV12-4
abundance: NA
j_gene: TRBJ2-1
CDR3aa: ASSLRWNEQF

v_gene: TRBV7-9
abundance: few
j_gene: TRBJ2-1
CDR3aa: ASSKTSSRDEQF

v_gene: TRBV9
abundance: NA
j_gene: TRBJ2-7
CDR3aa: ASSPWTGESYEQY

v_gene: TRBV29-1
abundance: NA
j_gene: TRBJ2-5
CDR3aa: SAGNLRETQY

v_gene: TRBV4-2
abundance: NA
j_gene: TRBJ2-3
CDR3aa: ASGGGRTDTQY

v_gene: TRBV7-2
abundance: NA
j_gene: TRBJ2-7
CDR3aa: ASSTGFYEQY

v_gene: TRBV6-1
abundance: few
j_gene: TRBJ2-6
CDR3aa: ASSEKVTASGANVLT

v_gene: TRBV6-6
abundance: NA
j_gene: TRBJ2-1
CDR3aa: ASRRRGHNEQF